The 15 T cell receptor beta chains below come from one sample, sequenced in a study of blood T cell repertoires in COVID-19. This table comes from immunoSEQ multiplex PCR, and its TCRdb copy is limited to in-frame clones, with some not included. The sample records around 130,000 clones, over 75% being singletons. Sequencing used peripheral blood. The origin of the receptors is a man in his 60s with acute or convalescent COVID-19.

The chain uses TRBV7-8 and TRBJ2-3, with 12 nucleotides matching TRBD2. The CDR3 contains 17 residues. The J segment lost 0 bases and the V segment lost 1 base, leaving 2 bases of the junction unmatched. Germline CDR1 reads SGHVS; CDR2 reads FQNEAQ. The CDR3 nucleotides read TGTGCCAGCAGCTTAGGGACTAGCGGGACTAGCACAGATACGCAGTATTTT. As protein: CASSLGTSGTSTDTQYF.

This chain joins TRBV29-1 and TRBJ2-7, with a possible D match to TRBD1 (5 bases). Germline values: CDR1 SQVTM, CDR2 ANQGSEA. The CDR3 is 12 residues long. Trimming pared 6 bases from V and 2 bases from J, leaving 11 bases between. DNA of the CDR3: TGCAGCGTGTCCAGGGATCCCTACGAGCAGTACTTC. This translates into CSVSRDPYEQYF.

The V and J genes are TRBV6-5 and TRBJ2-5; possible D gene TRBD1, 6 bases. Germline CDR1 is MNHEY and CDR2 is SVGAGI. V lost 6 bases and J lost 5, with 13 bases in between. The CDR3 is made up of 13 amino acids. The DNA for the CDR3 is TGTGCCAGCAGGGGACATTTATCTGAGACCCAGTACTTC. Residues: CASRGHLSETQYF.

V is TRBV27 and J is TRBJ2-7; TRBD2 matches 8 bases. This CDR3 comprises 17 residues. Germline assignment: CDR1 MNHEY and CDR2 SMNVEV (reference sequence). Trimming cost V 5 bases and J 5 bases; bases outside gene matches: 17. Here the CDR3 reads CASSPRGTAGEGNEQYF. The CDR3 region has the DNA TGTGCCAGCAGTCCCCGGGGAACAGCGGGAGAGGGGAACGAGCAGTACTTC.

This chain uses TRBV5-1 with TRBJ2-5, with TRBD1 matching 9 bases. The J segment lost 4 bases and the V segment lost 5 bases, leaving 9 bases of the junction unmatched. Per the germline V gene, CDR1 is SGHRS and CDR2 is YFSETQ. The CDR3 has 15 amino acids. DNA of the CDR3: TGCGCCAGCAGGTATCCGGGACAGGGCCCAGAGACCCAGTACTTC. It encodes CASRYPGQGPETQYF.

This chain connects TRBV7-9 to TRBJ1-1; 7 bases agree with TRBD1. The V and J ends lost 5 bases and 4 bases, in that order; junction bases with no gene match: 10. This CDR3 comprises 15 residues. Germline V gene lookup returns CDR1 SEHNR and CDR2 FQNEAQ (reference sequence). CDR3 loop: CASSASTGYGTEAFF. CDR3 nucleotide sequence: TGTGCCAGCAGCGCCTCGACAGGGTACGGCACTGAAGCTTTCTTT.

The chain couples TRBV2 to TRBJ2-7, with D possibly TRBD2 on 5 matching bases. The CDR3 extends over 14 amino acids. Trimming removed 6 bases at V and 0 bases at J, with 12 bases between. Germline V gene sequence: CDR1 SNHLY, CDR2 FYNNEI. The CDR3 nucleotides are TGTGCCAGCAGCGACCCAGCGGACTCCTACGAGCAGTACTTC. This encodes CASSDPADSYEQYF. Complete variable domain (other parts from reference TRBV2 and TRBJ2-7): EPEVTQTPSHQVTQMGQEVILRCVPISNHLYFYWYRQILGQKVEFLVSFYNNEISEKSEIFDDQFSVERPDGSNFTLKIRSTKLEDSAMYFCASSDPADSYEQYFGPGTRLTVT.

The chain recombines TRBV6-5 with TRBJ1-4, with a weak D call TRBD1 (6 bases). V was pared by 6 bases and J by 6 bases, with 14 bases between. CDR1 and CDR2 (germline): MNHEY, SVGAGI. This CDR3 is 14 amino acids long. CDR3 DNA: TGTGCCAGCAGCCGGGACACCGGAGATGAAAAACTGTTTTTT. It encodes CASSRDTGDEKLFF.

V usage is TRBV5-6 and J usage is TRBJ2-7; 10 bases fit TRBD1. Germline CDR1 and CDR2: SGHDT and YYEEEE. V lost 3 bases to trimming and J lost 3 bases; unmatched junction nucleotides: 3. There are 14 residues in the CDR3. The CDR3 nucleotides are TGTGCCAGCAGCTGGGGGGACAGGGGCTACGAGCAGTACTTC. Translating gives CASSWGDRGYEQYF.

The chain is built from TRBV24-1 and TRBJ1-2; TRBD1 matches at 7 bases. CDR1 and CDR2 (germline): KGHDR, SFDVKD. The trim removed 4 bases at V and 8 bases at J, leaving 6 bases unmatched. CDR3 length equals 13 residues. The DNA of the CDR3 is TGTGCCACCAGTGACCCATACAGGGGCGGCTACACCTTC. This codes for CATSDPYRGGYTF.

The rearrangement joins TRBV28 to TRBJ2-4, with 10 nucleotides matching TRBD1. The CDR3 is 13 residues long. V shed 6 bases and J 7 bases; nucleotides not matched to a gene: 3. In germline, CDR1 is MDHEN, CDR2 SYDVKM. CDR3 nucleotide sequence: TGTGCCAGCAGCAGGGGACAGGGGAACATTCAGTACTTC. This sequence encodes CASSRGQGNIQYF.

The genes are TRBV4-3 and TRBJ2-7, with D possibly TRBD2 on 6 matching bases. Trimming stripped 4 bases from V and 2 bases from J, with 15 bases between. Germline loops: CDR1 LGHNA, CDR2 YSLEER. The CDR3 extends over 15 amino acids. The CDR3 loop reads CASSPSLATTYEQYF. The CDR3 DNA is TGCGCCAGCAGCCCATCTCTAGCGACCACCTACGAGCAGTACTTC.

CDR3 in amino acids: CASSLRDRVRNYEQYF. CDR3 nucleotides: TGTGCCAGCAGCTTACGAGACAGGGTAAGAAACTACGAGCAGTACTTC. The chain couples TRBV7-2 to TRBJ2-7; 7 positions agree with TRBD1. This CDR3 comprises 16 residues. In germline, CDR1 is SGHTA, CDR2 FQGNSA. J gave up 3 bases and V 2 bases, and 10 bases lay outside the gene matches.

The genes are TRBV5-5 and TRBJ2-7; a weak D match, TRBD2 (5 bases). Trimming shortened V by 4 bases and J by 3 bases, and 11 bases separated the two germline ends. The CDR3 is made up of 13 amino acids. Looked up from germline, CDR1 is SGHKS and CDR2 is YYEKEE (reference sequence). In DNA form, the CDR3 reads TGTGCCAGCAGCACGGCTAGCCTCTACGAGCAGTACTTC. Protein: CASSTASLYEQYF.

This sequence joins TRBV12-3 or TRBV12-4 and TRBJ2-1; D not resolved. Trimming took 5 bases from V and 10 from J, leaving 6 bases between them. The CDR3 contains 10 residues. This CDR3 reads CASSPEEQFF. The CDR3 nucleotides read TGTGCCAGCAGTCCGGAGGAGCAGTTCTTC.